This T cell receptor (beta chain) appears in the sequencing data of a study of T cells in Graves' hyperthyroidism and ophthalmopathy (dated 2019 in TCRdb). Background for the entire study: Peripheral blood was collected at initial diagnosis, before any treatment. To identify distinguishing TCR V-J signatures, a discovery cohort of 100 patients was used, comprising some 45 with Graves' ophthalmopathy and approximately 58 with stable Graves' hyperthyroidism. Whether ophthalmopathy could be predicted prospectively was tested in an independent validation cohort made up of 18 to 20 hyperthyroidism patients plus 17 patients who later progressed to ophthalmopathy. The approximately 95 discovery patients were divided at random into training and test sets in a 7:3 ratio. In addition, the study compared T-cell repertoires in thyroid tissue and in blood from roughly six Graves' hyperthyroidism patients. After blood sampling, hyperthyroidism patients were treated with methimazole at a starting dose of 30 mg daily, and ophthalmopathy patients were treated with high-dose intravenous methylprednisolone. TCR Vbeta CDR3 sequencing of 135 peripheral blood samples (fewer than 45 ophthalmopathy, 75 hyperthyroidism and around 17 progressor patients) is reported in the paper.

Stable Graves' hyperthyroidism was defined as no progression to ophthalmopathy during 18 months of follow-up. The hyperthyroidism patients were between 18 and 65 years old and newly diagnosed, with a disease duration of less than 2 months. Any patient with an uncontrolled infection, another autoimmune disease, pregnancy or lactation was excluded. Diagnoses were based on clinical symptoms, serum thyroxine and TRAb, thyroid ultrasound and orbital computed tomography. Ficoll-Paque density gradient centrifugation was used to isolate PBMCs from approximately 10 ml of fresh peripheral blood. Total RNA was extracted using Trizol reagent, and RNA quality was assessed on an Agilent 2100 Bioanalyzer. The TCR beta CDR3 regions were amplified from the RNA transcripts. The TCR CDR3 was subjected to a first round of RT-PCR using the HTBI primer set and the Qiagen OneStep RT-PCR kit. The libraries were constructed in a second round of multiplex PCR and then size-selected and purified. Libraries were sequenced paired-end with 100 bp reads on an Illumina HiSeq2000. The source study handled its data this way. SOAPnuke was used to process the raw data, throwing out any read that contained adapters or uncalled bases, had a mean Phred below 15, or lacked an exact constant-primer or identifier match. High-quality paired reads were merged with COPE v1.2.5, and unique nucleotide sequences were defined as clonotypes. MiTCR v1.1 was used to align the clonotypes against IMGT TRBV, TRBD and TRBJ reference segments. Only V-J combinations with frequency above 0.0001, covering about 99% of repertoires, were analysed. A TCS score was defined as the ratio of F50 (clonal expansion) to E x V (chaos), with BLOSUM62-based TCRdist applied between CDR3 peptides within each V-J. Welch's t-statistics and random forest reduced 450 to 600 V-J features to under 15, which were used in a naive Bayes classifier (R e1071). TCRdb itself trimmed the public reads at Q25 with fastp, ran MiXCR and retained productive beta chains. Duplicate CDR3 protein sequences are folded into a single record with the most common DNA and genes. TCRdb's processing, not the authors', yielded these V and J calls. This sample gives about 570,000 distinct CDR3 sequences in total; 11% to 15% of them show up just once. The ten largest make up 14% of the sample.

As to this clonotype: Its target antigen remains unknown. Relative to the germline gene, one junction end is altered; a read error may explain this.

Broader findings and caveats from the paper: In validation, the model predicted progression to ophthalmopathy with over 60% sensitivity and around 72% specificity, a median of around 6.6 months before onset. Most expanded thyroid clonotypes (frequency above 0.001) were also found in blood, which suggests that blood repertoires may mirror thyroid immune responses. A 13 V-J signature model separated ophthalmopathy from stable hyperthyroidism, with about 90% sensitivity and about 81% specificity in cross-validation and 80%/75% in testing. Sample size was not statistically predetermined, and blinding of investigators to group allocation was not performed.

From its cysteine to its phenylalanine, the CDR3 spans 15 amino acids. The retained sequence is limited to the CDR3, 45 bases, with the frame set at the first base. The CDR1 and CDR2 encoded by the germline V gene are MNHNS and SASEGT. The sequence was collected from a woman aged 40-49 years with Graves' hyperthyroidism. The chain couples TRBV6-1 to TRBJ2-7; the junction holds 7 bases that match TRBD2. Sequencing was done on a sample of blood. CDR3 protein: CASSEGGEGPYEQYF. Read as DNA, the sequence is TGTGCCAGCAGTGAAGGGGGGGAGGGACCCTATGAGCAGTACTTC.